This TCR beta chain originates from a study of blood T cell repertoires in COVID-19. Looking at the study overall: PBMCs, B-cell-depleted T cells, or T cells were the source of the cDNA or gDNA that made up the material.

Germline lookup yields CDR1 MNHNS and CDR2 SASEGT. V lost 0 bases and J 8 bases, leaving 20 bases between the germline ends. The CDR3 is 18 residues long. TCRdb's copy holds only in-frame clones and misses some; the assay was immunoSEQ multiplex PCR. The repertoire consists of a few hundred thousand clones, with roughly 90% occurring once and the leading ten covering 1%. Clinical history reported by participants formed the basis on which cohorts were assigned. The chain links TRBV6-1 to TRBJ1-6; D is unclear. Sequencing was carried out using PBMCs or T cells enriched from blood (not recorded which). The receptor was isolated from a woman aged 25 to 39 who had recovered from COVID-19. CDR3 in DNA: TGTGCCAGCAGTGAAGCCCCCGTGATGGGCAATTGGGATTCACCCCTCCACTTT. Its translation is CASSEAPVMGNWDSPLHF.